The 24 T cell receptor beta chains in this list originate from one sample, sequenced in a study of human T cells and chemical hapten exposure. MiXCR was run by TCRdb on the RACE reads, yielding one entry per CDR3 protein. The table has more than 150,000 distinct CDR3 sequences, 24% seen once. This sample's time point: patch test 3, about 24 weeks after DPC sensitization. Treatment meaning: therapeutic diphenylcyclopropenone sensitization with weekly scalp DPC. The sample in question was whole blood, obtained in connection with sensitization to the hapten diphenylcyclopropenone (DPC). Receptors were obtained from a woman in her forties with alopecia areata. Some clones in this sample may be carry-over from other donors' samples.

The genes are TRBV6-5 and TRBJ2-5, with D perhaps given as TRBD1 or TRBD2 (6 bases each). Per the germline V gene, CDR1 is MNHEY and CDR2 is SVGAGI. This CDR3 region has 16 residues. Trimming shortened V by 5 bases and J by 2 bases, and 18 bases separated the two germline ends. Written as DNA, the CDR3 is TGTGCCAGCAGTCCGTCTGCGAGGGGGACTCAAGAGACCCAGTACTTC. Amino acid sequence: CASSPSARGTQETQYF.

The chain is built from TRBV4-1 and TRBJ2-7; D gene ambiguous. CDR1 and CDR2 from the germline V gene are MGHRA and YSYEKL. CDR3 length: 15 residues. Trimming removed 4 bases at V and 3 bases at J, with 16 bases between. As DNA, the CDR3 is TGCGCCAGCAGCCCCGCTGGGAACAGCGTCTACGAGCAGTACTTC. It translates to CASSPAGNSVYEQYF.

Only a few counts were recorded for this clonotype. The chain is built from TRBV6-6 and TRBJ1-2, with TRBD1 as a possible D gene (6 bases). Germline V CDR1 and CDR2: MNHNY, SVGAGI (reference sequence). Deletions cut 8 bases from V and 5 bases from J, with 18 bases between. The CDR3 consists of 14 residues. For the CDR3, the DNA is TGTGCCAGCCTCCCATCGACAGGATGGTATGGCTACACCTTC. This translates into CASLPSTGWYGYTF.

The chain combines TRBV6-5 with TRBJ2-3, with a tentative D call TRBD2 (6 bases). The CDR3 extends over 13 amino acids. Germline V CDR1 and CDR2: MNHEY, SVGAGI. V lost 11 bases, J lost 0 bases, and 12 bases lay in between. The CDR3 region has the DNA TGTGCCGCCCGGGGGAGTAGCACAGATACGCAGTATTTT. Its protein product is CAARGSSTDTQYF.

DNA for the CDR3: TGTGCCAGCAGTCGGACCCAGAATTCACCCCTCCACTTT. Translated, it gives CASSRTQNSPLHF. V usage is TRBV6-5 and J usage is TRBJ1-6; the D is unclear. The V end was cut by 5 bases, the J end by 7 bases, with 9 bases between. The germline V gene encodes CDR1 MNHEY and CDR2 SVGAGI. This CDR3 comprises 13 residues.

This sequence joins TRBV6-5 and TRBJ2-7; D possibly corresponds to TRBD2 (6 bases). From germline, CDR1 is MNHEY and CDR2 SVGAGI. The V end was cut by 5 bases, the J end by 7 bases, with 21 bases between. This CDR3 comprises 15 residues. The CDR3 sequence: CASSPLRDSQTEQYF. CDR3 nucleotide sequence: TGTGCCAGCAGTCCCCTCCGGGACTCACAGACTGAGCAGTACTTC.

CDR3 residues: CASSLDGQGVRNEQFF. CDR3 coding DNA: TGTGCCAGCAGCTTAGATGGGCAGGGGGTTCGCAATGAGCAGTTCTTC. The chain has TRBV11-2 and TRBJ2-1; TRBD1 aligns across 7 bases. The germline V gene encodes CDR1 SGHAT and CDR2 FQNNGV. The trim removed 0 bases at V and 6 bases at J, leaving 8 bases unmatched. The CDR3 sequence is 16 residues long. The whole variable domain, filled in from reference TRBV11-2 and TRBJ2-1, reads EAGVAQSPRYKIIEKRQSVAFWCNPISGHATLYWYQQILGQGPKLLIQFQNNGVVDDSQLPKDRFSAERLKGVDSTLKIQPAKLEDSAVYLCASSLDGQGVRNEQFFGPGTRLTVL.

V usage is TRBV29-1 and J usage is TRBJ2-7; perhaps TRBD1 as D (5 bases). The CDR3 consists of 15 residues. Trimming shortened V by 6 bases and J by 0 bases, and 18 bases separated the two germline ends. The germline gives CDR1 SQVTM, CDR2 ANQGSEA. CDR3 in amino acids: CSVLYLQGTSYEQYF. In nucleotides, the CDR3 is TGCAGCGTCCTCTATTTGCAGGGAACCTCCTACGAGCAGTACTTC.

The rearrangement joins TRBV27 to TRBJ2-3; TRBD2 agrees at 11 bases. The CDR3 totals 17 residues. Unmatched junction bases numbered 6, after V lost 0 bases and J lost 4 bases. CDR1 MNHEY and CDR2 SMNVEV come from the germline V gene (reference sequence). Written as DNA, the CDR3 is TGTGCCAGCAGTTTATCCGGTTTAGCGGGAGGGGCAGATACGCAGTATTTT. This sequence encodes CASSLSGLAGGADTQYF.

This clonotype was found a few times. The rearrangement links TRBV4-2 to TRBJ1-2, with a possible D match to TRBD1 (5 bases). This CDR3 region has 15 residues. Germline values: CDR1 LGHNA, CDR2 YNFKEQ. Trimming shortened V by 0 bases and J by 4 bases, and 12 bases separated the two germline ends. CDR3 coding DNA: TGTGCCAGCAGCCAAGAGTGGGGGAGTAGCTATGGCTACACCTTC. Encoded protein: CASSQEWGSSYGYTF.

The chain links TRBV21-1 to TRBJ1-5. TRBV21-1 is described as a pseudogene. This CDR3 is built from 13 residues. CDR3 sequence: CASSKGNNQPQHF. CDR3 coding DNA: TGTGCCAGCAGCAAAGGGAACAATCAGCCCCAGCATTTT.

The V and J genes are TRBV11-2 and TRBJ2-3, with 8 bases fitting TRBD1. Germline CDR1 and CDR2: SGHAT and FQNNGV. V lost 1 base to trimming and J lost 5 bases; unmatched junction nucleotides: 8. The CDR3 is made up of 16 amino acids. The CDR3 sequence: CASSLVPGGRVDTQYF. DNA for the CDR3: TGTGCCAGCAGCTTAGTACCAGGGGGCCGTGTAGATACGCAGTATTTT.

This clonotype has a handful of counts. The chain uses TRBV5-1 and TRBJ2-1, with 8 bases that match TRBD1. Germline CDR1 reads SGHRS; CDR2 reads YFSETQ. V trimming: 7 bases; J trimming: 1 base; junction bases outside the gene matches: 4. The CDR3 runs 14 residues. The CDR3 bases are TGCGCCAGCGCTAACAGGGGGTCCTACAATGAGCAGTTCTTC. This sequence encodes CASANRGSYNEQFF.

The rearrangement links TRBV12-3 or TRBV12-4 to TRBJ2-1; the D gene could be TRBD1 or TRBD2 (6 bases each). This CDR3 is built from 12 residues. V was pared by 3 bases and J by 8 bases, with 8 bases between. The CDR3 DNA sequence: TGTGCCAGCAGTTTCGGGGGCGATGAGCAGTTCTTC. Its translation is CASSFGGDEQFF.

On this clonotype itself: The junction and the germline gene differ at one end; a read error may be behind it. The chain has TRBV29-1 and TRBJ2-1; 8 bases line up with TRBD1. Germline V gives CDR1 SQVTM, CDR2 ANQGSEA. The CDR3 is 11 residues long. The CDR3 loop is CSGEPGTGQFF. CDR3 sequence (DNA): TGCAGCGGTGAACCTGGGACAGGGCAGTTCTTC.

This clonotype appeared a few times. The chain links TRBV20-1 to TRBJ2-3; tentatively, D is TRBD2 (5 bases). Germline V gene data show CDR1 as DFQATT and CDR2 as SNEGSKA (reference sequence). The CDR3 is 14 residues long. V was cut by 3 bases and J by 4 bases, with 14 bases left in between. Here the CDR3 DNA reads TGCAGTGCTAGTAGCCGGGATGGTCCAGATACGCAGTATTTT. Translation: CSASSRDGPDTQYF.

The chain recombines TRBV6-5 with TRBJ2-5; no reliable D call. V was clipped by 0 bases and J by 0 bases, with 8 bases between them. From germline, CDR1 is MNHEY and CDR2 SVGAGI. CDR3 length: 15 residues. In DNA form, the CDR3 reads TGTGCCAGCAGTTACTCCGGCAAGTACCAAGAGACCCAGTACTTC. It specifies CASSYSGKYQETQYF.

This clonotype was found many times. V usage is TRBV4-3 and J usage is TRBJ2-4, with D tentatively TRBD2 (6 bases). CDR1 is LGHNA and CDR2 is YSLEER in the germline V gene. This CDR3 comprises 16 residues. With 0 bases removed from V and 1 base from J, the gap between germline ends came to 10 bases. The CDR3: CASSQDVTSAKNIQYF. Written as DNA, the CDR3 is TGCGCCAGCAGCCAAGATGTCACTAGCGCCAAAAACATTCAGTACTTC.

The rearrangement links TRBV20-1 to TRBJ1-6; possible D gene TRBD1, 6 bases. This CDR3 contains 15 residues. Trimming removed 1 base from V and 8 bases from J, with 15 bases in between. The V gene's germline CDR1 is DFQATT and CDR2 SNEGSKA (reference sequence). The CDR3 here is CSARGARGGDSPLHF. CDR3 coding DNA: TGCAGTGCTAGAGGGGCGAGAGGGGGGGATTCACCCCTCCACTTT.

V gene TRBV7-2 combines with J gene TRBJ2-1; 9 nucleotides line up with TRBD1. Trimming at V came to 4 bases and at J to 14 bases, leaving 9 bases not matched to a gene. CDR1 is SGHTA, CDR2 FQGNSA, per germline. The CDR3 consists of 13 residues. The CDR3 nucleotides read TGTGCCAGCAGCTCAAGAAGACAGGGGGGGGAGTTCTTC. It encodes CASSSRRQGGEFF.

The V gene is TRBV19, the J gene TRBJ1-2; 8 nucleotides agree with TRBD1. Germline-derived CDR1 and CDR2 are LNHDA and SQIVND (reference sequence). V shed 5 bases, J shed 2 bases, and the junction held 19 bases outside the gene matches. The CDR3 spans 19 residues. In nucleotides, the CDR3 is TGTGCCAGTAGTCGCAATCTAATGGGACAGGACCGTTACAACTATGGCTACACCTTC. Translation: CASSRNLMGQDRYNYGYTF.

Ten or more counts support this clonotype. For the CDR3, the DNA is TGTGCCAGCAGCTTAATACTGGACCAAGAGACCCAGTACTTC. Translation: CASSLILDQETQYF. J is TRBJ2-5 and V is TRBV7-9; D unresolved. V was pared by 2 bases and J by 0 bases, with 7 bases between. The length of the CDR3 is 14 residues. CDR1 is SEHNR, CDR2 FQNEAQ, per germline (reference sequence).

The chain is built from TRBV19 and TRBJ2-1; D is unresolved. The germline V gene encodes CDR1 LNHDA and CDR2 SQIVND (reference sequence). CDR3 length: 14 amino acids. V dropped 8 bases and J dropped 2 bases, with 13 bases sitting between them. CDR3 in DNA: TGTGCCAGTGGGCAAACGTGGGCCTACAATGAGCAGTTCTTC. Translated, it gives CASGQTWAYNEQFF.

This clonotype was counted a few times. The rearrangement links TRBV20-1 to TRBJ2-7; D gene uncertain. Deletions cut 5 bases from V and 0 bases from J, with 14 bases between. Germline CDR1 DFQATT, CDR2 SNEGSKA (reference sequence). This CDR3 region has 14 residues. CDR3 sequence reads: CSARPGLASYEQYF. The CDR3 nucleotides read TGCAGTGCTCGGCCAGGCCTGGCCTCCTACGAGCAGTACTTC.